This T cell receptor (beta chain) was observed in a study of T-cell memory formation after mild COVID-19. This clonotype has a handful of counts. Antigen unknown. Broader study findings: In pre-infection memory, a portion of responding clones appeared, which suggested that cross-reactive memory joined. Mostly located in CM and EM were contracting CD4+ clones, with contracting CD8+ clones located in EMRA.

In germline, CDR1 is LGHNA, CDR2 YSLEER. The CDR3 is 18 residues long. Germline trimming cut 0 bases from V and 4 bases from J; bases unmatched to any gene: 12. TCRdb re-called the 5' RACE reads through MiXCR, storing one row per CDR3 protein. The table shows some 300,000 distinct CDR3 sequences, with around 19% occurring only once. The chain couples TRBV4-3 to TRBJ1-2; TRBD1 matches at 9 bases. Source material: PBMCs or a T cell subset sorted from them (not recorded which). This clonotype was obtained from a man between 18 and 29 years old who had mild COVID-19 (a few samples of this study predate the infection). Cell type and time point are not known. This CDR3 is CASSQDTDRGRGVYGYTF. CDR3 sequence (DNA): TGCGCCAGCAGCCAAGATACGGACAGGGGTCGGGGGGTCTATGGCTACACCTTC.